This TCR beta chain emerged from a study of identical twins. Study observations and caveats: When twins shared out-of-frame alpha sequences, those sequences had excess low generation probability. A lower insertion count was a feature of abundant cord blood beta clonotypes, with no such feature in memory repertoires. For zero-insertion analyses, partial confounding could come from invariant MAIT and iNKT cells.

Germline CDR1 reads SGHTA; CDR2 reads FQGNSA. This CDR3 region has 16 residues. The V end lost 6 bases, the J end lost 0 bases, and 18 bases lay between the germline ends. Template switching, a step in the protocol, added a universal primer site, and cDNA carried unique molecular identifiers. MiXCR, run by TCRdb on the 5' RACE reads, gives a single entry per CDR3 protein. The data contain 1.5 million to 2 million distinct CDR3 sequences, about 31% of them singletons. This clonotype came up a few times. Its antigen remains unidentified. The sample comprised cord blood. V and J are TRBV7-2 and TRBJ2-7; D uncertain. This TCR was sampled from a newborn girl in good health. CDR3 amino acids: CASSFTGNRPSYEQYF. DNA of the CDR3: TGTGCCAGCAGTTTTACTGGGAACAGACCCTCCTACGAGCAGTACTTC.